What follows describes a single TCR beta chain. Its target is not known. This sample was taken from a study of blood T cells in healthy people across ages. Study-level points and caveats: Whereas aged donors had fewer naive CD4+ cells, long-lived donors had more of them and higher diversity. Age brought a roughly linear fall in TCR beta diversity measured per million T cells.

Primed by a sample-barcoded 5' primer and a J-beta primer mix, a second PCR proceeded for about 7 to 12 cycles. TCRdb analysed the 5' RACE reads with MiXCR anew, one entry per CDR3 protein. The data contain 1.5 million to 2 million distinct CDR3 sequences, 40% to 55% of them singletons. Sequencing input: blood. The TCR was taken from a woman between 40 and 55 years old in good health.

CDR3 DNA: TGTGCCACCAGCAGGAGACCGGGTTGGGGGAACACTGAAGCTTTCTTT. Translation: CATSRRPGWGNTEAFF. The chain is built from TRBV15 and TRBJ1-1; D remains unclear. The length of the CDR3 is 16 residues. Germline CDR1 is LNHNV and CDR2 is YYDKDF (reference sequence). The V end was cut by 3 bases, the J end by 1 base, with 15 bases between.